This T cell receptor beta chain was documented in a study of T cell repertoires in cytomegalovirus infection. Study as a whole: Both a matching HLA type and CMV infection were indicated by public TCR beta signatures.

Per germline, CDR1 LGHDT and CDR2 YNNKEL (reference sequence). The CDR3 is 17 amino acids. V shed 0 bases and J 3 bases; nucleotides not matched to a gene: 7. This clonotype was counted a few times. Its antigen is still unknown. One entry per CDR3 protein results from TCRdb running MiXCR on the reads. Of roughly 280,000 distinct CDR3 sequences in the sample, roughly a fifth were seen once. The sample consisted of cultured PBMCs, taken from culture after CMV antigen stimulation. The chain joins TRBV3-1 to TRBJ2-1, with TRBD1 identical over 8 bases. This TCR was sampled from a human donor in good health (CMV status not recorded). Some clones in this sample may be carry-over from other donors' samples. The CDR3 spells CASSQDPGGRYYNEQFF. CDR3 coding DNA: TGTGCCAGCAGCCAAGATCCAGGGGGCAGATACTACAATGAGCAGTTCTTC.